Presented here are 27 T cell receptor beta chains from one specimen sequenced in a study of CXCR3-negative and CXCR3-positive naive CD8 T cells. The method, 5' RACE with UMI labels, was used to prepare the TRB cDNA libraries. TCRdb reanalyzed the 5' RACE reads and collapses them to one entry per CDR3 protein, without DNA. The sample's table shows around 92,000 distinct CDR3 sequences. Sequenced material: naive CXCR3- CD8+ T cells from blood. Regarding subset: CD45RO-CCR7+CD27+CD95- naive CD8+ T cells lacking CXCR3 (TNR3-). The receptor set was obtained from a human donor in good health. Some clones in this sample may be carry-over from other donors' samples.

This chain connects TRBV15 to TRBJ2-7; TCRdb designates TRBD1, a call that cannot be tested without DNA. This CDR3 is 14 amino acids long. Germline lookup yields CDR1 LNHNV and CDR2 YYDKDF (reference sequence). This CDR3 reads CATSRAGTGDEQYF.

This chain links TRBV29-1 with TRBJ1-2; the D gene TCRdb calls, TRBD1, cannot be checked with no DNA. The CDR3 is made up of 12 amino acids. Germline CDR1 is SQVTM and CDR2 is ANQGSEA. The CDR3 reads CSVEGGIYGYTF.

The chain employs TRBV7-9 and TRBJ2-1; TCRdb returns TRBD1, unconfirmable since there is no DNA. This CDR3 has 13 residues. Germline V CDR1 and CDR2: SEHNR, FQNEAQ (reference sequence). The CDR3 loop is CASSYVNQGEQFF.

The chain carries TRBV6-2 or TRBV6-3 and TRBJ2-2; checking the TCRdb D call of TRBD2 is not possible without DNA. Germline CDR1 is MNHEY and CDR2 is SVGEGT. This CDR3 is 14 amino acids long. CDR3 amino acids: CASSSTSADGELFF.

The chain couples TRBV2 to TRBJ2-1; TCRdb calls TRBD2, which cannot be checked without DNA. CDR1 is SNHLY and CDR2 is FYNNEI in the germline V gene. This CDR3 contains 15 residues. CDR3 amino acids: CASRRTSQSYNEQFF.

The chain joins TRBV27 to TRBJ1-1; TCRdb gives TRBD1 as the D gene, but with no DNA this cannot be confirmed. This CDR3 spans 13 amino acids. Germline V gives CDR1 MNHEY, CDR2 SMNVEV (reference sequence). CDR3: CASSFGRTAEAFF.

This sequence joins TRBV9 and TRBJ2-5; TCRdb calls TRBD2, which cannot be checked without DNA. There are 14 residues in the CDR3. Looked up from germline, CDR1 is SGDLS and CDR2 is YYNGEE. CDR3 protein: CASSVAGAGETQYF.

This rearrangement joins TRBV28 to TRBJ2-5; TCRdb's D call of TRBD2 is untestable without DNA. This CDR3 is 17 amino acids long. Per the germline V gene, CDR1 is MDHEN and CDR2 is SYDVKM. The CDR3 loop reads CASSSPRAGVYQETQYF. Full variable domain (missing parts from reference TRBV28 and TRBJ2-5): DVKVTQSSRYLVKRTGEKVFLECVQDMDHENMFWYRQDPGLGLRLIYFSYDVKMKEKGDIPEGYSVSREKKERFSLILESASTNQTSMYLCASSSPRAGVYQETQYFGPGTRLLVL.

V usage is TRBV6-5 and J usage is TRBJ2-1. The CDR3 is made up of 11 amino acids. The germline V gene encodes CDR1 MNHEY and CDR2 SVGAGI. This chain's CDR3 is CASSSNYQQFF.

V and J are TRBV30 and TRBJ2-1. Germline V CDR1 and CDR2: GTSNPN, SVGIG (reference sequence). This CDR3 spans 12 amino acids. CDR3 protein: CAWSVGDNEQFF.

The V gene is TRBV4-3, the J gene TRBJ2-7; TCRdb calls TRBD2, which cannot be checked without DNA. Per germline, CDR1 LGHNA and CDR2 YSLEER. The CDR3 has 18 residues. The chain's CDR3 is CASSQGYETLGLSYEQYF.

CDR3 sequence reads: CASATHVGLTYEQYF. V is TRBV12-5 and J is TRBJ2-7. This CDR3 comprises 15 residues. The germline V gene has CDR1 LGHNT and CDR2 FRNRAP. Combining the CDR3 with reference TRBV12-5 and TRBJ2-7 gives the whole variable domain DARVTQTPRHKVTEMGQEVTMRCQPILGHNTVFWYRQTMMQGLELLAYFRNRAPLDDSGMPKDRFSAEMPDATLATLKIQPSEPRDSAVYFCASATHVGLTYEQYFGPGTRLTVT.

This chain links TRBV7-2 with TRBJ2-1. Germline V gene lookup returns CDR1 SGHTA and CDR2 FQGNSA. The CDR3 covers 13 residues. CDR3 amino acids: CASSSRWNNEQFF.

The gene calls are TRBV11-2 and TRBJ2-3; as DNA is missing, the TRBD2 call by TCRdb cannot be tested. CDR3 size: 16 residues. The germline V gene has CDR1 SGHAT and CDR2 FQNNGV. The CDR3 reads CASSTVAGADTDTQYF.

The chain carries TRBV5-1 and TRBJ2-7; TCRdb lists TRBD1, though no DNA is available to test this call. Germline V gives CDR1 SGHRS, CDR2 YFSETQ. The CDR3 loop spans 14 amino acids. This chain's CDR3 is CATAPLGQGDEQYF.

The CDR3 protein is CASSYRTGDTGELFF. The chain joins TRBV7-8 to TRBJ2-2; TCRdb designates TRBD1, a call that cannot be tested without DNA. CDR3 size: 15 residues. CDR1 is SGHVS, CDR2 FQNEAQ, per germline.

The gene calls are TRBV28 and TRBJ2-7; TCRdb lists TRBD1, though no DNA is available to test this call. CDR1 is MDHEN and CDR2 is SYDVKM in the germline V gene. The CDR3 sequence is 14 residues long. The CDR3 protein is CASSFPGGGGEQYF.

The chain uses TRBV28 and TRBJ2-3; TCRdb gives TRBD1 as the D gene, but with no DNA this cannot be confirmed. This CDR3 is 15 amino acids long. The germline V gene has CDR1 MDHEN and CDR2 SYDVKM. The CDR3 sequence: CASSPGAGLTDTQYF.

The gene calls are TRBV25-1 and TRBJ2-1; checking the TCRdb D call of TRBD1 is not possible without DNA. This CDR3 contains 17 residues. Germline V lookup: CDR1 MGHDK, CDR2 SYGVNS. This CDR3 is CAWPGQGASSSYNEQFF.

This clonotype is classed as medium-sized by frequency. The rearrangement links TRBV4-3 to TRBJ2-1. Germline loops: CDR1 LGHNA, CDR2 YSLEER. This CDR3 comprises 14 residues. The CDR3 region is CASSQDAQYNEQFF.

The chain has TRBV5-1 and TRBJ2-7; the TCRdb D gene call, TRBD1, has no DNA to confirm it. The CDR3 loop spans 15 amino acids. Germline V gives CDR1 SGHRS, CDR2 YFSETQ. CDR3 residues: CASSLGATGGYEQYF.

This rearrangement joins TRBV10-3 to TRBJ1-1. CDR1 and CDR2 from the germline V gene are ENHRY and SYGVKD. The CDR3 length is 11 residues. The chain's CDR3 is CATGRAGEAFF.

This chain links TRBV10-3 with TRBJ2-5; TCRdb returns TRBD1, unconfirmable since there is no DNA. The germline V gene encodes CDR1 ENHRY and CDR2 SYGVKD. The CDR3 runs to 15 residues. The CDR3 sequence is CAISHKGTNQETQYF.

The chain combines TRBV7-9 with TRBJ2-7; checking the TCRdb D call of TRBD1 is not possible without DNA. The CDR3 contains 13 residues. Germline loops: CDR1 SEHNR, CDR2 FQNEAQ (reference sequence). The CDR3 sequence is CASGAGTDYEQYF.

The gene calls are TRBV5-1 and TRBJ2-1; there is no DNA to check the TCRdb D call of TRBD2. Germline loops: CDR1 SGHRS, CDR2 YFSETQ. The CDR3 covers 16 residues. The chain's CDR3 is CASSFSSGGTYNEQFF.

The CDR3 loop is CASSLAGDSPLHF. This sequence joins TRBV7-9 and TRBJ1-6. The germline V gene encodes CDR1 SEHNR and CDR2 FQNEAQ (reference sequence). This CDR3 region has 13 residues.

The V and J genes are TRBV19 and TRBJ2-5; TCRdb reports TRBD1, a call that lacks DNA to check it against. The germline gives CDR1 LNHDA, CDR2 SQIVND (reference sequence). The CDR3 runs 16 residues. CDR3 in amino acids: CASSSEGRLFQETQYF.